The clone carrying this TCR beta chain was seen more than once but under ten times. The target antigen is unknown. The record originates from a study of T-cell memory formation after mild COVID-19. Points from the study as a whole: Second-wave clones peaking on day 37 lacked confirmed SARS-CoV-2 specificity.

V was cut by 3 bases and J by 6 bases, with 8 bases left in between. The CDR3 loop spans 12 amino acids. Germline V lookup: CDR1 SGHTA, CDR2 FQGNSA. The TCR alpha and TCR beta cDNA libraries, bearing sample barcodes and UMIs, were generated by 5'RACE using constant-segment primers. TCRdb recomputed calls from the 5' RACE reads with MiXCR, one row per CDR3 protein. The sample consists of around 310,000 distinct CDR3 sequences, roughly an eighth of them appearing once. J is TRBJ1-1 and V is TRBV7-2, with D unresolved. This receptor was identified in a man between 18 and 29 years old who had mild COVID-19 (a few samples of this study predate the infection). Cell type and time point are not known. The specimen was PBMCs or a T cell subset sorted from them (not recorded which). The CDR3 coding sequence is TGTGCCAGCAGCTTGTTGATCCCTGAAGCTTTCTTT. Translated: CASSLLIPEAFF.